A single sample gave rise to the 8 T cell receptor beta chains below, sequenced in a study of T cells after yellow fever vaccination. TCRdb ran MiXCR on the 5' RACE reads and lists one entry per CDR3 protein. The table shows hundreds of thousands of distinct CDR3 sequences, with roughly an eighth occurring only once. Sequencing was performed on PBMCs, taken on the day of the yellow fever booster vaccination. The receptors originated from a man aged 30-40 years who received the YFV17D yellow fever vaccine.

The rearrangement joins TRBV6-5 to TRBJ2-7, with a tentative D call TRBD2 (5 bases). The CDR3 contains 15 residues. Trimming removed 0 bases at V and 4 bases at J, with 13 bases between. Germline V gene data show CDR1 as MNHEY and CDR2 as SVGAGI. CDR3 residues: CASSYSAGKGYEQYF. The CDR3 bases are TGTGCCAGCAGTTACTCTGCGGGTAAGGGTTACGAGCAGTACTTC.

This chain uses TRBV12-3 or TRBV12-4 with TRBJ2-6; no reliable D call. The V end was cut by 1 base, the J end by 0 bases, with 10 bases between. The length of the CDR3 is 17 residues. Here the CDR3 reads CASSLGTLSSGANVLTF. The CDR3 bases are TGTGCCAGCAGTTTAGGGACGTTGAGCTCTGGGGCCAACGTCCTGACTTTC.

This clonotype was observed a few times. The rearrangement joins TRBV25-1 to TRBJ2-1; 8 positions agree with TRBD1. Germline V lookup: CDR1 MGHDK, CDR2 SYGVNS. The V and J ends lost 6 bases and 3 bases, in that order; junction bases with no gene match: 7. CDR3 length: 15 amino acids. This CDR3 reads CASSPQGANYNEQFF. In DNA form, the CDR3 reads TGTGCCAGCAGCCCTCAGGGGGCTAACTACAATGAGCAGTTCTTC.

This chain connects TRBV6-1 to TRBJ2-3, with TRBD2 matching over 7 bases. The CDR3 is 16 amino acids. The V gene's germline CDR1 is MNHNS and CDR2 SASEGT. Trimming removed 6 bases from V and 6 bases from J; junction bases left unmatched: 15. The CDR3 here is CASSLRSGAIRDTQYF. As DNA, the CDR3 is TGTGCCAGCAGCCTACGAAGCGGGGCAATTAGGGATACGCAGTATTTT.

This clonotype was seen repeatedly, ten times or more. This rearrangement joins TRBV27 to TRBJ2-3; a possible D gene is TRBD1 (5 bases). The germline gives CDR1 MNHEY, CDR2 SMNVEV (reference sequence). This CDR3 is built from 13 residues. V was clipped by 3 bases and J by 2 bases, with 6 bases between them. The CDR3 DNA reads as TGTGCCAGCAGTTTTGGACACACAGATACGCAGTATTTT. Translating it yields CASSFGHTDTQYF.

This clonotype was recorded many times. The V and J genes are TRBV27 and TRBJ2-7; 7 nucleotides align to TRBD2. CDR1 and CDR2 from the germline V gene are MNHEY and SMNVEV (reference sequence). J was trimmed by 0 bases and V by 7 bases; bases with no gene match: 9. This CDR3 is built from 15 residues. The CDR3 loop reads CASKIGGVLSYEQYF. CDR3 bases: TGTGCCAGCAAAATTGGGGGGGTACTCTCCTACGAGCAGTACTTC.

The CDR3 DNA is TGTGCCAGCAGCAGCACAGTAGAGACCCAGTACTTC. Encoded protein: CASSSTVETQYF. V and J are TRBV7-2 and TRBJ2-5, with unresolved D. V was shortened by 5 bases and J by 4 bases, with 8 bases between the two germline ends. Germline CDR1 is SGHTA and CDR2 is FQGNSA. The CDR3 totals 12 residues.

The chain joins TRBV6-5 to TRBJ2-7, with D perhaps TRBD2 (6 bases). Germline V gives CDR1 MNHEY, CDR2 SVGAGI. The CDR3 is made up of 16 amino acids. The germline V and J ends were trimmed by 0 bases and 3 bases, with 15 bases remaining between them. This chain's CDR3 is CASSYSSGGTNYEQYF. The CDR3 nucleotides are TGTGCCAGCAGTTACTCTTCGGGCGGGACCAACTACGAGCAGTACTTC.